The 21 T cell receptor beta chains given below trace back to one sample, sequenced in a study of cytomegalovirus exposure and HLA in healthy donors. Clones were read by immunoSEQ multiplex PCR, and TCRdb kept only the in-frame ones, dropping some. The sample comprises more than 85,000 clones, 85% to 90% of which are singletons, and 3% to 4% rests with the top ten. Material for sequencing was PBMCs. All receptors come from a young woman in good health and CMV-seropositive.

V gene TRBV5-1 combines with J gene TRBJ2-7; TRBD2 aligns across 7 bases. Germline-derived CDR1 and CDR2 are SGHRS and YFSETQ. The trim removed 4 bases at V and 1 base at J, leaving 5 bases unmatched. The CDR3 length is 14 residues. CDR3: CASSPRTRSYEQYF. The CDR3 DNA sequence: TGCGCCAGCAGCCCCCGGACTAGGTCCTACGAGCAGTACTTC.

The J gene is TRBJ1-2, the V gene TRBV5-8, with 7 bases aligning to TRBD1. The junction had 12 bases not matched to a gene; V was cut back by 3 bases and J by 7 bases. The CDR3 sequence is 15 residues long. Germline CDR1 SGHTS, CDR2 YDEGEE. The CDR3 spells CASSSTGVVYSGYTF. The CDR3 coding sequence is TGTGCCAGCAGCTCTACAGGGGTTGTCTATAGTGGCTACACCTTC.

This chain joins TRBV28 and TRBJ1-1, with TRBD1 matching over 7 bases. Trimming removed 2 bases from V and 4 bases from J; junction bases left unmatched: 7. The CDR3 totals 15 residues. Germline V gene data show CDR1 as MDHEN and CDR2 as SYDVKM. For the CDR3, the DNA is TGTGCCAGCAGTTTACCGACAGGGTGGACCACTGAAGCTTTCTTT. Protein product: CASSLPTGWTTEAFF. Complete variable domain (other parts from reference TRBV28 and TRBJ1-1): DVKVTQSSRYLVKRTGEKVFLECVQDMDHENMFWYRQDPGLGLRLIYFSYDVKMKEKGDIPEGYSVSREKKERFSLILESASTNQTSMYLCASSLPTGWTTEAFFGQGTRLTVV.

The V call is TRBV5-6, the J call TRBJ1-4; possible D gene TRBD1, 6 bases. With 5 bases removed from V and 7 bases from J, the gap between germline ends came to 18 bases. From germline, CDR1 is SGHDT and CDR2 YYEEEE. The CDR3 spans 15 residues. This chain's CDR3 is CASRPGGLFGEKLFF. CDR3 sequence (DNA): TGTGCCAGCAGACCGGGGGGGCTGTTTGGTGAAAAACTGTTTTTT.

CDR3: CATSSIEGLVGGYTF. CDR3 nucleotides: TGTGCCACCAGCAGCATTGAGGGTCTTGTGGGAGGCTACACCTTC. J is TRBJ1-2 and V is TRBV15, with D unresolved. This CDR3 region has 15 residues. Germline V gene data show CDR1 as LNHNV and CDR2 as YYDKDF (reference sequence). Trimming stripped 3 bases from V and 8 bases from J, with 19 bases between.

The chain carries TRBV4-1 and TRBJ2-2, with 9 nucleotides matching TRBD2. V was clipped by 2 bases and J by 3 bases; unmatched bases: 4. The germline CDR1 and CDR2 sequences are MGHRA and YSYEKL. This CDR3 region has 16 residues. For the CDR3, the DNA is TGCGCCAGCAGCCAAAGTCGCGGGAGGGACACCGGGGAGCTGTTTTTT. It specifies CASSQSRGRDTGELFF.

J is TRBJ1-3 and V is TRBV5-1; D gene uncertain. CDR3 length: 14 amino acids. From germline, CDR1 is SGHRS and CDR2 YFSETQ. V shed 5 bases and J shed 0 bases, with 9 bases lying between them. CDR3 in DNA: TGCGCCAGCAGATCCCCGGGCTCTGGAAACACCATATATTTT. It translates to CASRSPGSGNTIYF.

This clone was counted only a few times. This sequence joins TRBV9 and TRBJ2-1; 9 nucleotides align to TRBD1. V lost 4 bases, J lost 4 bases, and 9 bases stayed unmatched. CDR1 and CDR2 (germline): SGDLS, YYNGEE. The length of the CDR3 is 16 residues. The chain's CDR3 is CASSFYRDRDYNEQFF. CDR3 nucleotide sequence: TGTGCCAGCAGCTTTTACCGGGACAGGGATTACAATGAGCAGTTCTTC.

CDR3 sequence (DNA): TGTGCCAGCAGCTTAACCCTGGGACAGGGGGCGTCAGGGGCCAACGTCCTGACTTTC. Translating it yields CASSLTLGQGASGANVLTF. This chain connects TRBV7-8 to TRBJ2-6; TRBD1 aligns across 12 bases. There are 19 residues in the CDR3. Germline V gene lookup returns CDR1 SGHVS and CDR2 FQNEAQ. The V gene end was trimmed by 2 bases and the J gene end by 4 bases; junction bases not matched to a gene: 9.

This clone has more than one count but fewer than ten. J is TRBJ2-1 and V is TRBV6-6, with 11 bases identical to TRBD1. The junction had 4 bases not matched to a gene; V was cut back by 6 bases and J by 6 bases. There are 14 residues in the CDR3. The V gene's germline CDR1 is MNHNY and CDR2 SVGAGI (reference sequence). Here the CDR3 reads CASRAGTGGNEQFF. In DNA form, the CDR3 reads TGTGCCAGCAGGGCCGGGACAGGGGGCAATGAGCAGTTCTTC.

The chain links TRBV11-3 to TRBJ2-5; TRBD1 is a possible D gene (5 bases). Trimming shortened V by 0 bases and J by 4 bases, and 6 bases separated the two germline ends. The CDR3 spans 13 residues. Germline V gives CDR1 SGHNT, CDR2 YENEEA. DNA of the CDR3: TGTGCCAGCAGCTTAGAAGGGGCAGAGACCCAGTACTTC. It specifies CASSLEGAETQYF.

The chain links TRBV18 to TRBJ2-5; D gene unclear. This CDR3 region has 14 residues. Germline values: CDR1 KGHSH, CDR2 LQKENI. V was trimmed by 4 bases and J by 0 bases, leaving 9 bases between them. CDR3 residues: CASSLKAYQETQYF. CDR3 in DNA: TGTGCCAGCTCACTCAAAGCGTACCAAGAGACCCAGTACTTC.

This chain uses TRBV18 with TRBJ1-2, with D perhaps TRBD1 (6 bases). The V end was cut by 0 bases, the J end by 1 base, with 12 bases between. In germline, CDR1 is KGHSH, CDR2 LQKENI. The CDR3 has 16 residues. The CDR3 DNA follows: TGTGCCAGCTCACCACCGACAGGCCGATTTAACTATGGCTACACCTTC. Residues: CASSPPTGRFNYGYTF.

This clone appeared a single time. The chain recombines TRBV19 with TRBJ2-3, with TRBD2 matching 7 bases. V trimming: 1 base; J trimming: 11 bases; junction bases outside the gene matches: 6. Germline loops: CDR1 LNHDA, CDR2 SQIVND (reference sequence). The CDR3 has 13 residues. This chain's CDR3 is CASSIAAGVGQYF. CDR3 DNA: TGTGCCAGTAGTATAGCGGCGGGGGTAGGGCAGTATTTT.

This rearrangement joins TRBV9 to TRBJ2-1; D might be TRBD2 (6 bases). Trimming removed 3 bases from V and 1 base from J, with 14 bases in between. This CDR3 is built from 16 residues. Per germline, CDR1 SGDLS and CDR2 YYNGEE. The DNA of the CDR3 is TGTGCCAGCAGCGACGTCTTAGCGGTATCCTACAATGAGCAGTTCTTC. Translating it yields CASSDVLAVSYNEQFF.

The chain links TRBV29-1 to TRBJ2-7, with 7 nucleotides matching TRBD1. Germline CDR1 reads SQVTM; CDR2 reads ANQGSEA. With V trimmed by 7 bases and J by 0 bases, 12 bases remained unmatched. The CDR3 totals 15 residues. The CDR3 spells CSGDNRGPSSYEQYF. Here the CDR3 DNA reads TGCAGCGGGGACAACAGGGGCCCGAGCTCCTACGAGCAGTACTTC.

In nucleotides, the CDR3 is TGTGCCAGCAGCATCCCGGGACAGGTATACGAGCAGTACTTC. Translated: CASSIPGQVYEQYF. This chain connects TRBV11-2 to TRBJ2-7, with 8 nucleotides matching TRBD1. This CDR3 comprises 14 residues. Per the germline V gene, CDR1 is SGHAT and CDR2 is FQNNGV. Losses at the gene ends were 5 bases for V and 4 bases for J; bases not matched to a gene: 7.

This sequence joins TRBV5-6 and TRBJ2-7; TRBD1 matches at 8 bases. Trimming cost V 1 base and J 2 bases; bases outside gene matches: 8. Germline V gene lookup returns CDR1 SGHDT and CDR2 YYEEEE. The CDR3 has 16 residues. The CDR3 DNA reads TGTGCCAGCAGCTTGATTAGGACAGGGAGTACCTACGAGCAGTACTTC. It encodes CASSLIRTGSTYEQYF.

This clone was seen just once. The V and J genes are TRBV15 and TRBJ1-1; D is undetermined. The CDR3 loop spans 16 amino acids. CDR1 and CDR2 (germline): LNHNV, YYDKDF (reference sequence). The V and J ends lost 1 base and 0 bases respectively, with 12 bases between them. CDR3 nucleotide sequence: TGTGCCACCAGCAGAGGGGAGCCGATGATGAACACTGAAGCTTTCTTT. Amino acid sequence: CATSRGEPMMNTEAFF.

This chain uses TRBV5-8 with TRBJ2-1, with 10 bases lining up with TRBD2. This CDR3 has 17 residues. Losses at the gene ends were 0 bases for V and 8 bases for J; bases not matched to a gene: 11. CDR1 is SGHTS and CDR2 is YDEGEE in the germline V gene. The CDR3 sequence is CASSLGRSGRFGDEQFF. CDR3 in DNA: TGTGCCAGCAGCTTGGGGCGTAGCGGGAGGTTCGGCGATGAGCAGTTCTTC.

CDR3 residues: CASSPFPDIYRGYTF. Here the CDR3 DNA reads TGCGCCAGCAGCCCGTTCCCGGACATCTACAGAGGCTACACCTTC. The chain couples TRBV4-1 to TRBJ1-2; D may be TRBD1 (5 bases). V was pared by 4 bases and J by 8 bases, with 20 bases between. CDR1 and CDR2 (germline): MGHRA, YSYEKL. The CDR3 length is 15 residues.